This T cell receptor beta chain is drawn from a study of patients and donors after allogeneic stem cell transplantation. This CDR3 comprises 14 residues. Germline assignment: CDR1 SEHNR and CDR2 FQNEAQ (reference sequence). Trimming took 4 bases from V and 5 from J, leaving 13 bases between them. TCRdb re-called the RT-PCR reads through MiXCR, storing one row per CDR3 protein. Among about 960,000 distinct CDR3 sequences listed, roughly 18% were seen once. This receptor was identified in a human donor who was either an allogeneic HSCT recipient or a stem cell or donor lymphocyte infusion donor (not recorded which). It is not recorded whose cells these are; they may come from a transplant donor. The chain recombines TRBV7-9 with TRBJ2-3, with unresolved D. The sequencing sample was made of blood, either unsorted or a sorted T cell fraction (not recorded which). The CDR3 loop reads CASSSIDSGDTQYF. CDR3 bases: TGTGCCAGCAGCTCCATCGATAGTGGAGATACGCAGTATTTT.